These 20 T cell receptor beta chains share one sample of origin, sequenced in a study of glioma-infiltrating T cells. Amplification of TCR alpha and beta CDR3 regions from RNA used iRepertoire nested multiplex PCR. TCRdb analysed the multiplex PCR reads with MiXCR anew, one entry per CDR3 protein. The table includes more than 350,000 distinct CDR3 sequences, 41% detected once. Source material: glioma tissue, nonneoplastic brain tissue, or PBMCs (not recorded which). These TCRs come from a human donor with low-grade glioma or glioblastoma, undergoing nonglioma brain surgery, or in good health (not recorded which).

Comment on this clonotype: The germline gene is not matched at one end of the junction; a read error may be the cause. This chain uses TRBV7-2 with TRBJ2-7; no reliable D call. CDR1 is SGHTA, CDR2 FQGNSA, per germline. The CDR3 has 12 amino acids. The CDR3 coding sequence is TGTGCCAGCAGCTTGGTCGCCTACAAGCAGTACTTC. Its protein product is CASSLVAYKQYF.

This clonotype was picked up many times. The V and J genes are TRBV20-1 and TRBJ2-5, with 7 nucleotides matching TRBD2. The CDR3 runs 12 residues. Germline CDR1 DFQATT, CDR2 SNEGSKA (reference sequence). With V trimmed by 7 bases and J by 5 bases, 7 bases remained unmatched. CDR3 loop: CSVRGRAETQYF. In DNA form, the CDR3 reads TGCAGTGTACGCGGGAGAGCGGAGACCCAGTACTTC.

With regard to this clonotype: This sequence may be a read error, since a much larger clone differs from it by one base. V is TRBV20-1 and J is TRBJ1-5, with unresolved D. From germline, CDR1 is DFQATT and CDR2 SNEGSKA (reference sequence). The CDR3 consists of 13 residues. CDR3 nucleotides: TGCAGTGCTAGTCGTAGTAGCAATCAGCACCAGCATTTT. It specifies CSASRSSNQHQHF.

The genes are TRBV24-1 and TRBJ2-2; 8 bases line up with TRBD2. The CDR3 contains 18 residues. J lost 2 bases, V lost 0 bases, and 7 bases had no gene match. Germline loops: CDR1 KGHDR, CDR2 SFDVKD. CDR3 sequence (DNA): TGTGCCACCAGTGATTTGACGGGAGCGGGAGAAAACACCGGGGAGCTGTTTTTT. Its protein product is CATSDLTGAGENTGELFF.

Comments on this clonotype: It may be a read error: a sequence one base away is much more abundant. The chain uses TRBV6-2 or TRBV6-3 and TRBJ2-1, with 8 bases aligning to TRBD2. The CDR3 contains 19 residues. Germline V gene data show CDR1 as MNHEY and CDR2 as SVGEGT. V shed 7 bases, J shed 0 bases, and the junction held 17 bases outside the gene matches. The CDR3 region is CASTHGESSGALSYNEQFF. CDR3 DNA sequence: TGTGCCAGCACCCATGGCGAGAGTAGCGGGGCCCTCTCCTACAATGAGCAGTTCTTC.

In its sample, this clonotype was seen a few times. The rearrangement joins TRBV28 to TRBJ2-7; possibly TRBD1 for D (5 bases). Germline V gene data show CDR1 as MDHEN and CDR2 as SYDVKM. V lost 11 bases, J lost 0 bases, and 20 bases lay in between. The CDR3 runs 15 residues. The chain's CDR3 is CAAGATPQSSYEQYF. CDR3 bases: TGTGCCGCTGGGGCCACTCCACAGAGCTCCTACGAGCAGTACTTC.

This clonotype was seen ten or more times. The CDR3 sequence: CASSYSGGQYEQYF. The DNA for the CDR3 is TGTGCCAGCAGTTATTCCGGGGGGCAGTACGAGCAGTACTTC. The chain combines TRBV6-6 with TRBJ2-7, with TRBD2 as a possible D gene (7 bases). From germline, CDR1 is MNHNY and CDR2 SVGAGI (reference sequence). The CDR3 extends over 14 amino acids. Trimming took off 3 bases at V and 4 bases at J, with 13 bases between the two ends.

With regard to this clonotype: A much larger clone lies a single base off, so this may be a read error. The V and J genes are TRBV28 and TRBJ1-2; tentative D call: TRBD1 (6 bases). The V gene lost 5 bases and the J gene lost 13 bases, with 26 bases spanning the gap. The CDR3 contains 15 residues. Germline CDR1 is MDHEN and CDR2 is SYDVKM. The CDR3 is CASSTRLDSPTRCTF. In nucleotides, the CDR3 is TGTGCCAGCAGTACCCGCTTGGACAGTCCTACCCGCTGCACCTTC.

The chain carries TRBV7-2 and TRBJ1-5, with D possibly TRBD1 on 5 matching bases. Deletions cut 5 bases from V and 1 base from J, with 18 bases between. The CDR3 contains 17 residues. Germline CDR1 reads SGHTA; CDR2 reads FQGNSA. The DNA for the CDR3 is TGTGCCAGCAGCACCGCCGGGGGGTTCAGGAGCAATCAGCCCCAGCATTTT. This codes for CASSTAGGFRSNQPQHF.

On this clonotype itself: At one end, the junction sequence differs from germline, possibly due to a read error. The chain employs TRBV4-1 and TRBJ1-1, with D uncertain. CDR1 is MGHRA and CDR2 is YSYEKL in the germline V gene. The CDR3 has 15 amino acids. CDR3: CASGHGVFQNTEAFF. The CDR3 nucleotides read TGCGCCAGCGGCCACGGCGTTTTCCAAAACACTGAAGCTTTCTTT.

This chain connects TRBV4-3 to TRBJ2-7, with TRBD2 matching over 11 bases. Trimming removed 2 bases from V and 3 bases from J; junction bases left unmatched: 6. The germline CDR1 and CDR2 sequences are LGHNA and YSLEER. This CDR3 contains 16 residues. The CDR3 is CASSQSRLAGIYEQYF. As DNA, the CDR3 is TGCGCCAGCAGCCAATCAAGACTAGCGGGAATCTACGAGCAGTACTTC.

This clonotype showed up many times. V and J are TRBV28 and TRBJ1-5, with TRBD1 as a possible D gene (5 bases). V was trimmed by 5 bases and J by 9 bases, leaving 17 bases between them. The CDR3 is made up of 14 amino acids. Germline CDR1 MDHEN, CDR2 SYDVKM. Here the CDR3 reads CASSPRGLLLPQHF. CDR3 coding DNA: TGTGCCAGCAGTCCCCGGGGCCTCCTTCTGCCCCAGCATTTT.

This clonotype was detected ten times or more. V usage is TRBV28 and J usage is TRBJ2-1; perhaps TRBD2 as D (5 bases). V dropped 7 bases and J dropped 5 bases, with 18 bases sitting between them. Germline CDR1 is MDHEN and CDR2 is SYDVKM. The CDR3 is 15 residues long. CDR3 in DNA: TGTGCCAGCATCCAGACTGGACTCGCCCACAATGAGCAGTTCTTC. As protein: CASIQTGLAHNEQFF.

This clonotype was picked up a small number of times. In DNA, the CDR3 is TGTGCCAGCAGTCACTGGACTAGCGGGAGTTTGGGTATGGTGGCCAAAAACATTCAGTACTTC. Protein sequence: CASSHWTSGSLGMVAKNIQYF. This sequence joins TRBV28 and TRBJ2-4; 13 bases map to TRBD2. Germline V gene data show CDR1 as MDHEN and CDR2 as SYDVKM. The CDR3 consists of 21 residues. The V segment lost 5 bases and the J segment 1 base; nucleotides outside the gene matches: 17.

This clonotype has just a few counts. The gene calls are TRBV20-1 and TRBJ1-2; 7 nucleotides agree with TRBD1. Trimming took 3 bases from V and 4 from J; bases not matched to a gene: 8. The CDR3 contains 14 residues. Germline V CDR1 and CDR2: DFQATT, SNEGSKA (reference sequence). Here the CDR3 DNA reads TGCAGTGCTAGGTTGGGACAGACCCTCTATGGCTACACCTTC. Residues: CSARLGQTLYGYTF.

The V call is TRBV19, the J call TRBJ1-1; D unclear. There are 13 residues in the CDR3. Germline V CDR1 and CDR2: LNHDA, SQIVND (reference sequence). The V end lost 3 bases, the J end lost 5 bases, and 10 bases lay between the germline ends. CDR3 DNA: TGTGCCAGTAGTATGGGCTGGAAGACTGAAGCTTTCTTT. It is translated as CASSMGWKTEAFF.

This chain uses TRBV5-1 with TRBJ1-3; D unclear. Germline CDR1 reads SGHRS; CDR2 reads YFSETQ. V was trimmed by 3 bases and J by 0 bases, leaving 7 bases between them. The CDR3 is made up of 14 amino acids. The CDR3 bases are TGCGCCAGCAGCTCCGGGTTCTCTGGAAACACCATATATTTT. Amino acid sequence: CASSSGFSGNTIYF.

The rearrangement uses TRBV7-2 and TRBJ2-2; no definite D call. Germline-derived CDR1 and CDR2 are SGHTA and FQGNSA. V lost 5 bases, J lost 0 bases, and 7 bases lay in between. The CDR3 spans 14 residues. The DNA of the CDR3 is TGTGCCAGCAGCGAGGACCCGAACACCGGGGAGCTGTTTTTT. Its translation is CASSEDPNTGELFF.

The genes are TRBV25-1 and TRBJ1-2; no clear D. This CDR3 has 15 residues. Germline loops: CDR1 MGHDK, CDR2 SYGVNS. V was cut by 6 bases and J by 4 bases, with 18 bases left in between. Here the CDR3 DNA reads TGTGCCAGCAGCGGAGACCTTCTCCCCCTCTATGGCTACACCTTC. Its protein product is CASSGDLLPLYGYTF.

This clonotype was detected ten times or more. The chain joins TRBV27 to TRBJ2-5; 9 bases align to TRBD2. The CDR3 runs to 14 residues. V shed 8 bases and J 2 bases; nucleotides not matched to a gene: 6. Germline lookup yields CDR1 MNHEY and CDR2 SMNVEV (reference sequence). The CDR3 protein is CASAPTSGQETQYF. DNA of the CDR3: TGTGCCAGCGCCCCGACTAGCGGACAAGAGACCCAGTACTTC.